These T cell receptor beta chains were read from a single sample in a study of blood T cell repertoires in COVID-19. Generated by immunoSEQ multiplex PCR, the TCRdb table keeps only in-frame clones and is missing some. The repertoire holds about 55,000 clones, with roughly four fifths as singletons. The sample was peripheral blood. These receptors were collected from a woman in her sixties or seventies with acute or convalescent COVID-19. Both conserved end residues are part of each CDR3. A D gene is named only where the DNA matches it firmly. Size tells how often a clone was seen (once, few, many) or the class of an expanded clone, and some rows leave it out.

clone size	D gene	V gene	J gene	CDR3 DNA	CDR3 protein
once	.	TRBV11-2	TRBJ2-3	TGTGCCAGCAGCCCAAGCACAGATACGCAGTATTTT	CASSPSTDTQYF
.	.	TRBV12-5	TRBJ2-7	TGTGCTAGTGCCCCCGAGGACACCTACGAGCAGTACTTC	CASAPEDTYEQYF
.	.	TRBV5-6	TRBJ2-1	TGTGCCAGCAGCGCCCTCGGGGGAAATGAGCAGTTCTTC	CASSALGGNEQFF
.	TRBD1	TRBV10-1	TRBJ1-1	TGCGCCAGCACGCCGGACAGGGCAGGCACTGAAGCTTTCTTT	CASTPDRAGTEAFF
few	.	TRBV15	TRBJ1-1	TGTGCCACCAGCCGTTCCGGGACACCGGAGTATGCTTTCTTT	CATSRSGTPEYAFF
.	.	TRBV3-1/TRBV3-2	TRBJ1-2	TGTGCCAGCAGCCAAGCCGCAGGGGTTCACTATGGCTACACCTTC	CASSQAAGVHYGYTF
.	TRBD1	TRBV27	TRBJ1-1	TGTGCCAGCAGCCGAGGGGGCGACACGGCCGCTTTCTTT	CASSRGGDTAAFF
.	.	TRBV4-1	TRBJ2-6	TGCGCCAGCAGCCAAGCGGCGGCTGGGGCCAACGTCCTGACTTTC	CASSQAAAGANVLTF
.	TRBD1	TRBV7-9	TRBJ2-7	TGTGCCAGCACCAAGCAGGGGGTTTACGAGCAGTACTTC	CASTKQGVYEQYF
.	.	TRBV5-1	TRBJ2-1	TGCGCCAGCAGCTCGGCGGGCAATGAGCAGTTCTTC	CASSSAGNEQFF
.	TRBD1	TRBV6-5	TRBJ1-1	TGTGCCAGCACTCGGACAGGGCCGTTTACTGAAGCTTTCTTT	CASTRTGPFTEAFF
.	TRBD1	TRBV19	TRBJ2-1	TGTGCCAGTCTTCGGGACAGGGGGGGCCAAGGTGAGCAGTTCTTC	CASLRDRGGQGEQFF
.	.	TRBV11-2	TRBJ2-4	TGTGCCAGCAGCTTGGACAGAGGCATTCAGTACTTC	CASSLDRGIQYF
.	TRBD1	TRBV2	TRBJ1-2	TGTGCCAGCATTCGGGACAGGGGTTTTGGCTACACCTTC	CASIRDRGFGYTF
.	TRBD1	TRBV19	TRBJ1-1	TGTGCCAGTAGTAAGGACAGGGACACTGAAGCTTTCTTT	CASSKDRDTEAFF
.	.	TRBV2	TRBJ2-7	TGTGCCAGCAGCTACCCTAGTTATTCCGACCCACGATACGAGCAGTACTTC	CASSYPSYSDPRYEQYF
once	TRBD1	TRBV27	TRBJ1-2	TGTGCCAGCAGTAAAGACAGGGGTTGGGGCTACACCTTC	CASSKDRGWGYTF
.	TRBD1	TRBV3-1/TRBV3-2	TRBJ1-1	TGTGCCAGCAGCCAAGATGGTTACAGGGGAGTTGAAGCTTTCTTT	CASSQDGYRGVEAFF
.	.	TRBV19	TRBJ2-7	TGTGCCAGTACGTGGAGCGCCAATTCCTACGAGCAGTACTTC	CASTWSANSYEQYF
.	TRBD1	TRBV5-4	TRBJ1-2	TGTGCCAGCAGCGAAGACAGGGTAGGGGGCTACACCTTC	CASSEDRVGGYTF
.	.	TRBV24-1	TRBJ2-5	TGTGCCACCAGTGATTTGGGCCATAGGGGGGAGACCCAGTACTTC	CATSDLGHRGETQYF
once	.	TRBV3-1/TRBV3-2	TRBJ1-5	TGTGCCAGCAGCCAAATGGGTGGGGCTCAGCCCCAGCATTTT	CASSQMGGAQPQHF
.	TRBD2	TRBV4-2	TRBJ2-5	TGTGCCAGCAGCCAAGGGCTTGGTAGCGGGGGGTCCCAAGAGACCCAGTACTTC	CASSQGLGSGGSQETQYF
few	.	TRBV19	TRBJ1-4	TGTGCCAGTAACGCCCAGGGAGGGAGTAGTGAAAAACTGTTTTTT	CASNAQGGSSEKLFF
.	.	TRBV18	TRBJ1-1	TGTGCCAGCTCCCCAAACCAGGGTCGAGCTGAAGCTTTCTTT	CASSPNQGRAEAFF
.	.	TRBV27	TRBJ1-6	TGTGCCAGCAGGCAAGAGGTTCCGAATTCACCCCTCCACTTT	CASRQEVPNSPLHF
.	TRBD1	TRBV5-1	TRBJ2-6	TGCGCCAGCAGCTTGGCGGGACAGGGGGGTACTGGGGCCAACGTCCTGACTTTC	CASSLAGQGGTGANVLTF
.	.	TRBV30	TRBJ1-5	TGTGCCTGGAGTGGCGGGCTGAGCAATCAGCCCCAGCATTTT	CAWSGGLSNQPQHF
.	TRBD1	TRBV4-1	TRBJ1-5	TGCGCCAGCAGCCGAGCAGGGGGCCTGGATAGCAATCAGCCCCAGCATTTT	CASSRAGGLDSNQPQHF
.	TRBD2	TRBV7-8	TRBJ2-3	TGTGCCAGCAGCTTAATAGCGGGGGACACAGATACGCAGTATTTT	CASSLIAGDTDTQYF
.	.	TRBV29-1	TRBJ1-1	TGCAGCGTTGAAGATTCGGCTGAAGCTTTCTTT	CSVEDSAEAFF
.	.	TRBV11-2	TRBJ2-7	TGTGCCAGCAGACGTATACAGGGCCCCGAGCAGTACTTC	CASRRIQGPEQYF
once	.	TRBV18	TRBJ1-5	TGTGCCAGCTCAGAACATTACAATCAGCCCCAGCATTTT	CASSEHYNQPQHF
few	TRBD1	TRBV7-8	TRBJ2-7	TGTGCCAGCAGCACCGGGACAGGGGGGACCTACGAGCAGTACTTC	CASSTGTGGTYEQYF
few	.	TRBV5-1	TRBJ1-1	TGCGCCAGCAGTTATTACGGGAACACTGAAGCTTTCTTT	CASSYYGNTEAFF
once	TRBD2	TRBV7-3	TRBJ2-2	TGTGCCAGCACCCACGGCGGGAGGGAGACCGGGGAGCTGTTTTTT	CASTHGGRETGELFF
once	.	TRBV9	TRBJ1-5	TGTGCCAGCAGCGGCGTGGGGGCTAATCAGCCCCAGCATTTT	CASSGVGANQPQHF
few	.	TRBV5-1	TRBJ2-5	TGCGCCAGCAGCCGGGTGGAGGGAGAGACCCAGTACTTC	CASSRVEGETQYF
.	.	TRBV5-1	TRBJ1-1	TGCGCCAGCAGCTTCAATAGGGGGAATGAAGCTTTCTTT	CASSFNRGNEAFF
.	.	TRBV28	TRBJ1-6	TGTGCCAGCAAAAGAAATAGAAATTCACCCCTCCACTTT	CASKRNRNSPLHF
.	TRBD2	TRBV6-2/TRBV6-3	TRBJ2-3	TGTGCCAGCAGTTACGCCGTTATAGCGGGAGGGCCTCGAGATACGCAGTATTTT	CASSYAVIAGGPRDTQYF
few	.	TRBV21-1	TRBJ1-2	TGTGCCAGCAGCACAGAACGGGGGGCGGGCTATGGCTACACCTTC	CASSTERGAGYGYTF
.	TRBD1	TRBV4-2	TRBJ1-1	TGTGCCAGCAGCCACCCGGCCAGGGGGCGAACTGAAGCTTTCTTT	CASSHPARGRTEAFF
few	TRBD1	TRBV6-6	TRBJ1-5	TGTGCCAGCAGTCTCGAACCCCTCGGGACAGATTATCAGCCCCAGCATTTT	CASSLEPLGTDYQPQHF
.	.	TRBV30	TRBJ2-5	TGTGCCTGGAGGAAGAGGGATCTCGGGGAGTTTGGGACCCAGTACTTC	CAWRKRDLGEFGTQYF
.	.	TRBV3-1/TRBV3-2	TRBJ2-5	TGTGCCAGCAGCCTCAGGGGAGGGGAGACCCAGTACTTC	CASSLRGGETQYF
.	.	TRBV18	TRBJ1-1	TGTGCCAGCTCACCGCGGGGAGACGCTGAAGCTTTCTTT	CASSPRGDAEAFF
.	TRBD2	TRBV19	TRBJ2-2	TGTGCCACCCAAAGGGCTAGCGGGAGCACCGGGGAGCTGTTTTTT	CATQRASGSTGELFF
.	.	TRBV30	TRBJ1-4	TGTGCCTGGAGCCCACTCCGGGGGGTGGTCCCCATAGGGGAAAAACTGTTTTTT	CAWSPLRGVVPIGEKLFF
.	.	TRBV5-1	TRBJ2-1	TGCGCCAGCAGCCAAACTCCGGGACAAGACTACAATGAGCAGTTCTTC	CASSQTPGQDYNEQFF
.	.	TRBV24-1	TRBJ1-2	TGTGCCACCAGTGAGGACAGCTATGGCTACACCTTC	CATSEDSYGYTF
.	.	TRBV15	TRBJ2-7	TGTGCCACCAGCAGAGAAAACCGTGGAACCGGGGTCTACGAGCAGTACTTC	CATSRENRGTGVYEQYF
few	.	TRBV29-1	TRBJ1-1	TGCAGCGCTGGGCAGGGCTCCACTGAAGCTTTCTTT	CSAGQGSTEAFF